The 21 T cell receptor beta chains given below trace back to one sample, sequenced in a study of shared clonotypes between healthy human individuals. The protocol was immunoSEQ multiplex PCR, while the TCRdb copy is restricted to in-frame clones and leaves out a portion. The sample holds hundreds of thousands of clones; around three quarters are singletons and the top ten take about 11%. The sequenced material came from PBMCs. The receptors derive from a woman between 40 and 50 years old in good health. Some clones in this sample may be carry-over from other donors' samples.

This clone has a count of ten or more. The CDR3 coding sequence is TGTGCCAGCAGCTTAGTAGGCACCTACGAGCAGTACTTC. Encoded protein: CASSLVGTYEQYF. The rearrangement joins TRBV7-6 to TRBJ2-7; D not certain. Germline lookup yields CDR1 SGHVS and CDR2 FNYEAQ. V was shortened by 1 base and J by 2 bases, with 6 bases between the two germline ends. The CDR3 sequence is 13 residues long.

This chain uses TRBV11-2 with TRBJ2-1, with TRBD2 as a possible D gene (6 bases). Germline-derived CDR1 and CDR2 are SGHAT and FQNNGV. V was clipped by 1 base and J by 10 bases, with 8 bases between them. The CDR3 spans 12 residues. CDR3: CASSLGLAEQFF. Here the CDR3 DNA reads TGTGCCAGCAGCTTAGGTCTAGCGGAGCAGTTCTTC. Full variable domain (missing parts from reference TRBV11-2 and TRBJ2-1): EAGVAQSPRYKIIEKRQSVAFWCNPISGHATLYWYQQILGQGPKLLIQFQNNGVVDDSQLPKDRFSAERLKGVDSTLKIQPAKLEDSAVYLCASSLGLAEQFFGPGTRLTVL.

The chain carries TRBV5-6 and TRBJ2-5, with D possibly TRBD2 on 6 matching bases. There are 14 residues in the CDR3. The ends were cut back, 0 bases at V and 6 bases at J, with 12 bases in the middle. Germline-derived CDR1 and CDR2 are SGHDT and YYEEEE. This CDR3 is CASSLVASVQTQYF. The CDR3 nucleotides read TGTGCCAGCAGCTTGGTAGCTAGCGTGCAGACCCAGTACTTC.

Remarks on this clone: Mismatch with germline at one junction end may stem from a read error. The genes are TRBV6-4 and TRBJ2-7; 12 bases agree with TRBD1. The CDR3 runs to 13 residues. In germline, CDR1 is MRHNA, CDR2 SNTAGT. The CDR3 protein is CASRGTGGRAVDF. The CDR3 bases are TGTGCCAGCAGAGGGACAGGGGGCAGGGCGGTGGACTTC.

In its sample, this clone was seen a few times. The V and J genes are TRBV5-4 and TRBJ2-1, with 10 bases aligning to TRBD2. Germline V gene data show CDR1 as SGHNT and CDR2 as YYREEE (reference sequence). V was pared by 0 bases and J by 5 bases, with 5 bases of the junction left unmatched. This CDR3 region has 16 residues. The chain's CDR3 is CASSLGAAGGNNEQFF. Written as DNA, the CDR3 is TGTGCCAGCAGCTTGGGGGCAGCGGGAGGGAACAATGAGCAGTTCTTC.

In its sample, this clone was seen once. A far larger clone lies a single base away; this is likely a read error. The genes are TRBV28 and TRBJ2-7; D may be TRBD2 (5 bases). Germline CDR1 reads MDHEN; CDR2 reads SYDVKM. The V and J ends lost 4 bases and 2 bases respectively, with 9 bases between them. The length of the CDR3 is 13 residues. The CDR3 region is CASSSPGTYEQYF. As DNA, the CDR3 is TGTGCCAGCAGTTCCCCGGGGACCTACGAGCAGTACTTC.

The genes are TRBV5-5 and TRBJ1-4; no reliable D call. Trimming cost V 0 bases and J 0 bases, with 3 bases left between them. CDR3 length equals 14 residues. CDR1 and CDR2 (germline): SGHKS, YYEKEE (reference sequence). This CDR3 reads CASSLGATNEKLFF. The CDR3, as DNA: TGTGCCAGCAGCTTGGGGGCAACTAATGAAAAACTGTTTTTT.

The CDR3 sequence: CASRAGTGTAGELFF. The CDR3, as DNA: TGCGCCAGCAGGGCAGGGACAGGGACGGCCGGGGAGCTGTTTTTT. The chain combines TRBV5-1 with TRBJ2-2; 9 nucleotides match TRBD1. Germline V gene lookup returns CDR1 SGHRS and CDR2 YFSETQ. The CDR3 runs 15 residues. The V segment lost 5 bases and the J segment 6 bases; nucleotides outside the gene matches: 8.

As regards this clone: This likely came from a read error, as a far larger clone is one base away. Within the sample, other DNA sequences also encode this same CDR3. The rearrangement joins TRBV7-7 to TRBJ2-7, with 9 positions matching TRBD1. Germline lookup yields CDR1 SSHAT and CDR2 FNYEAQ (reference sequence). CDR3 length equals 14 residues. CDR3 DNA sequence: TGTGCTAGCAGCTCAGGACAGGGGTCCTACGAGCAGTACTTC. Translation gives CASSSGQGSYEQYF.

The chain has TRBV14 and TRBJ1-5; D ambiguous. The CDR3 loop spans 13 amino acids. V was pared by 1 base and J by 5 bases, with 6 bases between. The germline V gene has CDR1 SGHDN and CDR2 FVKESK. This CDR3 reads CASSQGLHQPQHF. The CDR3 bases are TGTGCCAGCAGCCAAGGTCTGCATCAGCCCCAGCATTTT.

The chain employs TRBV9 and TRBJ2-3; tentatively, D is TRBD1 (5 bases). The CDR3 is made up of 13 amino acids. CDR1 and CDR2 (germline): SGDLS, YYNGEE. The germline V and J ends were trimmed by 5 bases and 6 bases, with 13 bases remaining between them. Here the CDR3 reads CASSRRQTDTQYF. The CDR3 DNA reads as TGTGCCAGCAGTCGTAGACAGACCGATACGCAGTATTTT.

This clone showed up just a few times. Additional DNA sequences in this sample encode the identical CDR3. The chain recombines TRBV6-1 with TRBJ2-1; D gene ambiguous. Trimming cost V 0 bases and J 0 bases, with 0 bases left between them. CDR3 length: 13 residues. Germline CDR1 and CDR2: MNHNS and SASEGT. The CDR3 protein is CASSEASYNEQFF. For the CDR3, the DNA is TGTGCCAGCAGTGAAGCCTCCTACAATGAGCAGTTCTTC.

This clone was seen a few times. CDR3 nucleotides: TGTGCCACCAGCAGCAGGGGTTCGAATGAAAAACTGTTTTTT. Translation gives CATSSRGSNEKLFF. The chain joins TRBV15 to TRBJ1-4; TRBD1 is a possible D gene (6 bases). Germline V CDR1 and CDR2: LNHNV, YYDKDF (reference sequence). This CDR3 spans 14 amino acids. V lost 3 bases, J lost 5 bases, and 10 bases lay in between.

J is TRBJ2-1 and V is TRBV6-1, with 9 bases aligning to TRBD2. Germline lookup yields CDR1 MNHNS and CDR2 SASEGT. This CDR3 comprises 15 residues. V was clipped by 3 bases and J by 2 bases; unmatched bases: 2. This CDR3 is CASSDAGGPYNEQFF. The CDR3 region has the DNA TGTGCCAGCAGTGATGCGGGAGGGCCCTACAATGAGCAGTTCTTC.

The J gene is TRBJ1-4, the V gene TRBV5-1, with a possible D match to TRBD1 (5 bases). CDR1 and CDR2 (germline): SGHRS, YFSETQ. The CDR3 is made up of 17 amino acids. V gave up 4 bases and J gave up 4 bases, with 20 bases separating them. This chain's CDR3 is CASSKNPDSFLNEKLFF. In DNA form, the CDR3 reads TGCGCCAGCAGCAAAAACCCTGACAGCTTTCTTAATGAAAAACTGTTTTTT.

This rearrangement joins TRBV5-4 to TRBJ2-5, with 9 bases that match TRBD2. V gave up 0 bases and J gave up 4 bases; unmatched junction bases: 13. This CDR3 has 18 residues. Germline V gene sequence: CDR1 SGHNT, CDR2 YYREEE (reference sequence). The CDR3 sequence is CASSLDPSVELAGETQYF. CDR3 coding DNA: TGTGCCAGCAGCTTGGACCCAAGCGTTGAACTAGCGGGAGAGACCCAGTACTTC.

As for this clone: This could be a read error, since a much larger clone is one nucleotide away. The sample carries other DNA sequences with the same CDR3. The chain combines TRBV28 with TRBJ1-1; D gene ambiguous. V lost 6 bases to trimming and J lost 1 base, with 6 bases between them. Germline V lookup: CDR1 MDHEN, CDR2 SYDVKM. The CDR3 is 12 residues long. DNA for the CDR3: TGTGCCAGCAGGGAGGGGAACACTGAAGCTTTCTTT. Residues: CASREGNTEAFF.

V gene TRBV7-9 combines with J gene TRBJ2-7; D gene ambiguous. This CDR3 is built from 13 residues. V gave up 1 base and J gave up 6 bases, with 10 bases separating them. Germline CDR1 is SEHNR and CDR2 is FQNEAQ (reference sequence). The CDR3 DNA is TGTGCCAGCAGCTTAGGATACGTCGTCGAGCAGTACTTC. It translates to CASSLGYVVEQYF.

The J gene is TRBJ2-7, the V gene TRBV19; unclear D gene. The CDR3 spans 14 residues. The V gene lost 7 bases and the J gene lost 0 bases, with 13 bases spanning the gap. Germline CDR1 reads LNHDA; CDR2 reads SQIVND (reference sequence). The CDR3 DNA reads TGTGCCAGTACCAGCCAGGCCAGCTCCTACGAGCAGTACTTC. Its translation is CASTSQASSYEQYF.

This clone has a count of ten or more. The chain is built from TRBV5-5 and TRBJ2-4; TRBD1 might be the D (6 bases). This CDR3 has 14 amino acids. Germline-derived CDR1 and CDR2 are SGHKS and YYEKEE (reference sequence). Trimming pared 6 bases from V and 2 bases from J, leaving 12 bases between. The CDR3 loop is CASTKQGTKNIQYF. The CDR3 DNA is TGTGCCAGCACCAAACAGGGAACCAAAAACATTCAGTACTTC. The entire variable domain, with the rest obtained from reference TRBV5-5 and TRBJ2-4, is as follows: DAGVTQSPTHLIKTRGQQVTLRCSPISGHKSVSWYQQVLGQGPQFIFQYYEKEERGRGNFPDRFSARQFPNYSSELNVNALLLGDSALYLCASTKQGTKNIQYFGAGTRLSVL.

This clone has a handful of counts. The V and J genes are TRBV6-5 and TRBJ1-3, with D perhaps TRBD1 (6 bases). The V gene lost 6 bases and the J gene lost 7 bases, with 19 bases spanning the gap. Looked up from germline, CDR1 is MNHEY and CDR2 is SVGAGI. This CDR3 has 15 residues. Here the CDR3 DNA reads TGTGCCAGCAGAGACGGGGGAGGGGGTGTGAACACCATATATTTT. Its translation is CASRDGGGGVNTIYF.